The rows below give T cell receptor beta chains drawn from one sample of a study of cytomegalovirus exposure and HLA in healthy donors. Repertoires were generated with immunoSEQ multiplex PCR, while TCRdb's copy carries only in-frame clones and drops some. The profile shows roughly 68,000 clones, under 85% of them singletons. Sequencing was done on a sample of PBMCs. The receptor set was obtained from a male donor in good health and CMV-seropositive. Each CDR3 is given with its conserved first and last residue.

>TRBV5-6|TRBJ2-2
CASSSAGGVTGELFF
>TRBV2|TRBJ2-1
CASSGVGHEQFF
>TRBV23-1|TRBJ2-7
CASSHRRGGGYEQYF
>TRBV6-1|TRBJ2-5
CASSGWGGGTQYF
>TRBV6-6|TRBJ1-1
CASSYYGTGGTEAFF
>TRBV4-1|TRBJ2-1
CASSHRTDNEQFF
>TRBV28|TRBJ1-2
CASMGSTNYGYTF
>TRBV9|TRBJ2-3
CASSVEAGGMTDTQYF
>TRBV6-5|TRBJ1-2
CASSLGTGSTGYTF
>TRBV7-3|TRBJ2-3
CASSSSGGQGDTQYF
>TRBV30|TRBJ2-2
CAWSFTGVTGELFF
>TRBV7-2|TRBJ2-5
CASSVARQQETQYF
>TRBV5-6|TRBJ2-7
CASSRLSSGGKPYEQYF
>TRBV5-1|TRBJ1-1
CASSFITGSLTEAFF
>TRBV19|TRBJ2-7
CASSMFRAREQYF
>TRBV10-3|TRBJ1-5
CAISEGVSNQPQHF
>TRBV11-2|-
CASSSQGSSYEQYF
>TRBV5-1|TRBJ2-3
CASSTGLAGGWGDTQYF
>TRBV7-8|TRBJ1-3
CASSSQGLNTIYF
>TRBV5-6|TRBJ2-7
CASSWAGKTYEQYF
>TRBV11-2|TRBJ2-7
CASSAIFDSYEQYF
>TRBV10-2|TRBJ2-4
CASSDPGNRNIQYF
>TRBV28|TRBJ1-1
CASSLYRNTEAFF
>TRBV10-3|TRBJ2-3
CAIRSGVRTDTQYF
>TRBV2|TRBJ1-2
CASSGTGGNYGYTF
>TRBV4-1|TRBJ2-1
CASSQVAGGLYNEQFF
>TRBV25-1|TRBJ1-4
CASWGEGKLFF
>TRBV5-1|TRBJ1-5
CASSSTGGSNQPQHF
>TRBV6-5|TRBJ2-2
CASSYGGAELFF
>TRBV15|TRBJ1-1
CATSLRGNTEAFF
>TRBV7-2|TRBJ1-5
CASTGSGGNQPQHF
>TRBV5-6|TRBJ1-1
CASSFRQRDSPEAFF
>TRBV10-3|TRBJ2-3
CAISGKKQGADTQYF
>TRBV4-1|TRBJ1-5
CASREQGAGQPQHF
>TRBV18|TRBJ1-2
CASSPPGFLDGYTF
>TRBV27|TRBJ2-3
CASSFPPGGFGTDTQYF
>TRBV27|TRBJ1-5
CASSPSNHQPQHF